The 7 T cell receptor beta chains below all came from one sample that was sequenced in a study of blood T cell repertoires in COVID-19. Using immunoSEQ multiplex PCR, the repertoire was profiled, and TCRdb retains in-frame clones only, with some absent. The profile shows approximately 180,000 clones, around nine tenths of them singletons. Source material: peripheral blood. Receptor source: a man aged 50-60 years with acute or convalescent COVID-19.

The chain employs TRBV6-2 or TRBV6-3 and TRBJ2-1; D not certain. CDR3 length equals 12 residues. The germline V gene encodes CDR1 MNHEY and CDR2 SVGEGT. Trimming shortened V by 6 bases and J by 11 bases, and 14 bases separated the two germline ends. CDR3 nucleotides: TGTGCCAGCAGCGAAACCCACTATCAGCAGTTCTTC. It yields the protein CASSETHYQQFF.

The V gene is TRBV7-3, the J gene TRBJ2-1; TRBD2 agrees at 12 bases. The CDR3 runs to 15 residues. V lost 4 bases to trimming and J lost 3 bases; unmatched junction nucleotides: 1. CDR1 and CDR2 from the germline V gene are SGHTA and FQGTGA. CDR3 bases: TGTGCCAGCAGCTCTAGCGGGGGGGTCTACAATGAGCAGTTCTTC. Protein product: CASSSSGGVYNEQFF.

This sequence joins TRBV29-1 and TRBJ1-1; 10 bases match TRBD1. V lost 2 bases and J lost 5; bases outside the gene matches: 5. The CDR3 spans 14 residues. The germline CDR1 and CDR2 sequences are SQVTM and ANQGSEA. In nucleotides, the CDR3 is TGCAGCGTTGAACCCCGGGACAGGGGAACTGAAGCTTTCTTT. Translation: CSVEPRDRGTEAFF.

This chain joins TRBV11-2 and TRBJ2-3, with 7 bases matching TRBD1. From germline, CDR1 is SGHAT and CDR2 FQNNGV. V lost 3 bases, J lost 6 bases, and 6 bases stayed unmatched. The CDR3 contains 14 residues. Here the CDR3 reads CASSLTGNFDTQYF. The CDR3 DNA follows: TGTGCCAGCAGCTTGACAGGGAATTTTGATACGCAGTATTTT. The variable domain in full, with the rest retrieved from reference TRBV11-2 and TRBJ2-3, is EAGVAQSPRYKIIEKRQSVAFWCNPISGHATLYWYQQILGQGPKLLIQFQNNGVVDDSQLPKDRFSAERLKGVDSTLKIQPAKLEDSAVYLCASSLTGNFDTQYFGPGTRLTVL.

This clone has just a few counts. J is TRBJ1-4 and V is TRBV7-8; 7 nucleotides match TRBD1. Trimming at V came to 10 bases and at J to 6 bases, leaving 14 bases not matched to a gene. This CDR3 comprises 15 residues. The germline CDR1 and CDR2 sequences are SGHVS and FQNEAQ. CDR3 amino acids: CATMWVNRGDEKLFF. In nucleotides, the CDR3 is TGTGCCACCATGTGGGTGAACAGGGGTGATGAAAAACTGTTTTTT.

The rearrangement links TRBV28 to TRBJ1-3; TRBD1 aligns across 10 bases. The V gene end was trimmed by 6 bases and the J gene end by 2 bases; junction bases not matched to a gene: 1. The germline V gene encodes CDR1 MDHEN and CDR2 SYDVKM. There are 14 residues in the CDR3. The CDR3 region is CASRTGGTGNTIYF. The CDR3 DNA reads as TGTGCCAGCAGGACAGGGGGCACTGGAAACACCATATATTTT.

V is TRBV2 and J is TRBJ2-3, with TRBD1 matching 8 bases. J gave up 5 bases and V 5 bases, and 12 bases lay outside the gene matches. This CDR3 is 16 amino acids long. Germline CDR1 and CDR2: SNHLY and FYNNEI. In nucleotides, the CDR3 is TGTGCCAGCAGTTGGGGACAGGCGGTTGAGAGAGATACGCAGTATTTT. Protein product: CASSWGQAVERDTQYF. Looking up the rest from reference TRBV2 and TRBJ2-3 gives the full variable domain: EPEVTQTPSHQVTQMGQEVILRCVPISNHLYFYWYRQILGQKVEFLVSFYNNEISEKSEIFDDQFSVERPDGSNFTLKIRSTKLEDSAMYFCASSWGQAVERDTQYFGPGTRLTVL.